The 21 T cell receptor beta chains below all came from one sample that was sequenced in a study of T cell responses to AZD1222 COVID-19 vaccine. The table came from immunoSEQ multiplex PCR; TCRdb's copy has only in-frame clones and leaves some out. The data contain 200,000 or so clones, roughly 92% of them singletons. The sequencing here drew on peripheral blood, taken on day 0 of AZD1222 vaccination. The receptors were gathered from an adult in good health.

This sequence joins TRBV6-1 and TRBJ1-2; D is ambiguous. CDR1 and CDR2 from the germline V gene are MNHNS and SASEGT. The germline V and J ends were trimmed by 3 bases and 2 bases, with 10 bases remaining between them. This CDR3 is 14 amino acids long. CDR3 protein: CASSEGPLNYGYTF. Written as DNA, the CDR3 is TGTGCCAGCAGTGAGGGCCCTTTGAACTATGGCTACACCTTC.

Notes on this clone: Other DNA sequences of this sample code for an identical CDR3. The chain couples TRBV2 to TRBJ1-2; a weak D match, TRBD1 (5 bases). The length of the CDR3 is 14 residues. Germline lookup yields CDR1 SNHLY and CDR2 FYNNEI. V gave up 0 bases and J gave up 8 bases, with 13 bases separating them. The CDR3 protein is CASSEAAGQRGYTF. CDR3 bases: TGTGCCAGCAGTGAAGCGGCAGGGCAACGAGGCTACACCTTC.

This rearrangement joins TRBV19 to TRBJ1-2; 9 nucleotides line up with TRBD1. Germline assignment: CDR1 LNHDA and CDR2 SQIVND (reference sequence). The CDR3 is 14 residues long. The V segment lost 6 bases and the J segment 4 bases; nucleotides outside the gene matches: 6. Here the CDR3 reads CASRPRDRAYGYTF. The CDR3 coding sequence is TGTGCCAGTAGGCCTCGGGACAGGGCCTATGGCTACACCTTC.

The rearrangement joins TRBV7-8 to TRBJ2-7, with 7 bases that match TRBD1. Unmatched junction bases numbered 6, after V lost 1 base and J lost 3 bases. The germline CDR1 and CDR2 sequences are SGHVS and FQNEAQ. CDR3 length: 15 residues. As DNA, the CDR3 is TGTGCCAGCAGCTTAGGACAGGGTGAACTCTACGAGCAGTACGTC. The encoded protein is CASSLGQGELYEQYV.

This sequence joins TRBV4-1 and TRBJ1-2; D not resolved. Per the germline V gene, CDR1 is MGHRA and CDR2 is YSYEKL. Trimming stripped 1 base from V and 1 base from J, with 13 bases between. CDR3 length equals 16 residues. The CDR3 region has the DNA TGCGCCAGCAGCCAAGCCTCGGGATTTCTTAACTATGGCTACACCTTC. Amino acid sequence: CASSQASGFLNYGYTF.

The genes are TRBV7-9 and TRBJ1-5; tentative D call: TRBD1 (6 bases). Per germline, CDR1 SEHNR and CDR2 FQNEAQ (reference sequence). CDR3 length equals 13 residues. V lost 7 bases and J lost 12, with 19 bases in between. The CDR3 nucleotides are TGTGCCAGCAACGCCGGGGGGCCCCGGCGCCAGCATTTT. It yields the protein CASNAGGPRRQHF.

As DNA, the CDR3 is TGTGCCAGCAGTTCACAGGGGGAAGGCACTGAAGCTTTCTTT. Its protein is CASSSQGEGTEAFF. This chain links TRBV28 with TRBJ1-1, with 8 bases identical to TRBD1. Germline CDR1 reads MDHEN; CDR2 reads SYDVKM. CDR3 length: 14 amino acids. Trimming took 4 bases from V and 4 from J; bases not matched to a gene: 5.

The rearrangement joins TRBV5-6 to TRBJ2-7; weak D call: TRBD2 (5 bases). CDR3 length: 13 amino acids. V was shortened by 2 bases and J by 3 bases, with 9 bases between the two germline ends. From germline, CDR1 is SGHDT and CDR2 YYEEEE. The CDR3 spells CASSFVTNYEQYF. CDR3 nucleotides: TGTGCCAGCAGCTTCGTGACTAACTACGAGCAGTACTTC.

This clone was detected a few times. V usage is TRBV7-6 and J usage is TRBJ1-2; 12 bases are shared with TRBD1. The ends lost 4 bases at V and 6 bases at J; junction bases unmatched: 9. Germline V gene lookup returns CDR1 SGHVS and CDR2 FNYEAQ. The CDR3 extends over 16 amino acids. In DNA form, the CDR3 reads TGTGCCAGCAGCTACACTCCGGGACAGGGGGCCAATGGCTACACCTTC. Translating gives CASSYTPGQGANGYTF.

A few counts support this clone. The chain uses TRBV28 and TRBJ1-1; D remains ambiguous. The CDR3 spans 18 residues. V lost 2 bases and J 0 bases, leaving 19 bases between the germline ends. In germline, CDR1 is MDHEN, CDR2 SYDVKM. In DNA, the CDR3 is TGTGCCAGCAGTTTACGACCGAGGGCCCTGGGAATGAACACTGAAGCTTTCTTT. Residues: CASSLRPRALGMNTEAFF.

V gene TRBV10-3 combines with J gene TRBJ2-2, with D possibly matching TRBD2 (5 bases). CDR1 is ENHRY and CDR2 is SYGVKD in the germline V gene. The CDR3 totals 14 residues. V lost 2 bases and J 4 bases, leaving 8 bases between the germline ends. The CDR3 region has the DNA TGTGCCATCAGTGAGAGAGAGGGCACCGGGGAGCTGTTTTTT. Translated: CAISEREGTGELFF.

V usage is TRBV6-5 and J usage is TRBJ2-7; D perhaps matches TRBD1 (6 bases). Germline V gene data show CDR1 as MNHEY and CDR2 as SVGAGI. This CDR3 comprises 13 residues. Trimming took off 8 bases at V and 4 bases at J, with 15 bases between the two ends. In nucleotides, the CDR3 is TGTGCCAGCTGCTTAGGGACACTTTACGAGCAGTACGTC. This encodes CASCLGTLYEQYV.

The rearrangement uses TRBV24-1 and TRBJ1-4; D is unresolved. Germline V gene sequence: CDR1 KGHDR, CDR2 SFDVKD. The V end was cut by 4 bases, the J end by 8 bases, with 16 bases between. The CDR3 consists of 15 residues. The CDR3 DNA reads TGTGCCACCAGTGACTCCCGGGGAGCGGGCGAAAAACTGTTTTTT. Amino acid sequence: CATSDSRGAGEKLFF.

CDR3 amino acids: CASSPIQENIQYF. DNA of the CDR3: TGTGCCAGCAGCCCTATACAGGAAAACATTCAGTACTTC. The rearrangement uses TRBV7-9 and TRBJ2-4, with a weak D call TRBD1 (5 bases). V was clipped by 5 bases and J by 5 bases, with 10 bases between them. This CDR3 has 13 residues. The germline V gene has CDR1 SEHNR and CDR2 FQNEAQ (reference sequence).

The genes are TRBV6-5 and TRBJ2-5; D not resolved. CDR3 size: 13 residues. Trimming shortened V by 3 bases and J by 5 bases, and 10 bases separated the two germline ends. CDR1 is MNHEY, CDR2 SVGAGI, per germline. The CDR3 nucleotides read TGTGCCAGCAGTTATCAACCTGTTGAGACCCAGTACTTC. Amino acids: CASSYQPVETQYF.

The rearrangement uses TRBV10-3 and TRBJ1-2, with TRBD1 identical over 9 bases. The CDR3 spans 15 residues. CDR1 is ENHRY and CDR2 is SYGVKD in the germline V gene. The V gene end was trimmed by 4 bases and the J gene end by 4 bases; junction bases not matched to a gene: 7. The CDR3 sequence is CAISVGGGQGYGYTF. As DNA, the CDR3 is TGTGCCATCAGTGTTGGAGGGGGACAGGGCTATGGCTACACCTTC.

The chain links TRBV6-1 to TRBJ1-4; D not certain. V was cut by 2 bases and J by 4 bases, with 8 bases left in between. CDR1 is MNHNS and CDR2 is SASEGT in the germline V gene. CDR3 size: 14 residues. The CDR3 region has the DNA TGTGCCAGCAGTGAAATTCGGGGTAATGAAAAACTGTTTTTT. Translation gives CASSEIRGNEKLFF.

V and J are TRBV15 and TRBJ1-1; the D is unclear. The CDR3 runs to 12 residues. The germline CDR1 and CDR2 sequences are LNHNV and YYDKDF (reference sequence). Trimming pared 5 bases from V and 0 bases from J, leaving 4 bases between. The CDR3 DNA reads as TGTGCCACCAGCTATATGAACACTGAAGCTTTCTTT. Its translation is CATSYMNTEAFF. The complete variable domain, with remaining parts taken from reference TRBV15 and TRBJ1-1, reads DAMVIQNPRYQVTQFGKPVTLSCSQTLNHNVMYWYQQKSSQAPKLLFHYYDKDFNNEADTPDNFQSRRPNTSFCFLDIRSPGLGDTAMYLCATSYMNTEAFFGQGTRLTVV.

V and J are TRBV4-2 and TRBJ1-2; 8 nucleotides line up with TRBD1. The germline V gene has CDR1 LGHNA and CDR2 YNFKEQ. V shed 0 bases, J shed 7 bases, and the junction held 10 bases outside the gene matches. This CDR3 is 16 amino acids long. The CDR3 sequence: CASSQDGGDRLLGYTF. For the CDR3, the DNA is TGTGCCAGCAGCCAAGATGGGGGGGACAGGTTACTTGGCTACACCTTC.

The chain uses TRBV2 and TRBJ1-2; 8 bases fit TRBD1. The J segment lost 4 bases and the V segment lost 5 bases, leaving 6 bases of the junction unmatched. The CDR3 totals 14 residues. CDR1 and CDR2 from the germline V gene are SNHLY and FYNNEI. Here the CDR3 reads CASSPPGQAYGYTF. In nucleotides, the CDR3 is TGTGCCAGCAGTCCCCCGGGACAGGCCTATGGCTACACCTTC.

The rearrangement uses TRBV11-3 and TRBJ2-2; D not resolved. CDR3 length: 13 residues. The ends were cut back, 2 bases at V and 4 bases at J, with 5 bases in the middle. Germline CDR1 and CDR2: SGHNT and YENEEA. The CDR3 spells CASSLRVTGELFF. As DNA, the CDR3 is TGTGCCAGCAGCTTAAGGGTCACCGGGGAGCTGTTTTTT.